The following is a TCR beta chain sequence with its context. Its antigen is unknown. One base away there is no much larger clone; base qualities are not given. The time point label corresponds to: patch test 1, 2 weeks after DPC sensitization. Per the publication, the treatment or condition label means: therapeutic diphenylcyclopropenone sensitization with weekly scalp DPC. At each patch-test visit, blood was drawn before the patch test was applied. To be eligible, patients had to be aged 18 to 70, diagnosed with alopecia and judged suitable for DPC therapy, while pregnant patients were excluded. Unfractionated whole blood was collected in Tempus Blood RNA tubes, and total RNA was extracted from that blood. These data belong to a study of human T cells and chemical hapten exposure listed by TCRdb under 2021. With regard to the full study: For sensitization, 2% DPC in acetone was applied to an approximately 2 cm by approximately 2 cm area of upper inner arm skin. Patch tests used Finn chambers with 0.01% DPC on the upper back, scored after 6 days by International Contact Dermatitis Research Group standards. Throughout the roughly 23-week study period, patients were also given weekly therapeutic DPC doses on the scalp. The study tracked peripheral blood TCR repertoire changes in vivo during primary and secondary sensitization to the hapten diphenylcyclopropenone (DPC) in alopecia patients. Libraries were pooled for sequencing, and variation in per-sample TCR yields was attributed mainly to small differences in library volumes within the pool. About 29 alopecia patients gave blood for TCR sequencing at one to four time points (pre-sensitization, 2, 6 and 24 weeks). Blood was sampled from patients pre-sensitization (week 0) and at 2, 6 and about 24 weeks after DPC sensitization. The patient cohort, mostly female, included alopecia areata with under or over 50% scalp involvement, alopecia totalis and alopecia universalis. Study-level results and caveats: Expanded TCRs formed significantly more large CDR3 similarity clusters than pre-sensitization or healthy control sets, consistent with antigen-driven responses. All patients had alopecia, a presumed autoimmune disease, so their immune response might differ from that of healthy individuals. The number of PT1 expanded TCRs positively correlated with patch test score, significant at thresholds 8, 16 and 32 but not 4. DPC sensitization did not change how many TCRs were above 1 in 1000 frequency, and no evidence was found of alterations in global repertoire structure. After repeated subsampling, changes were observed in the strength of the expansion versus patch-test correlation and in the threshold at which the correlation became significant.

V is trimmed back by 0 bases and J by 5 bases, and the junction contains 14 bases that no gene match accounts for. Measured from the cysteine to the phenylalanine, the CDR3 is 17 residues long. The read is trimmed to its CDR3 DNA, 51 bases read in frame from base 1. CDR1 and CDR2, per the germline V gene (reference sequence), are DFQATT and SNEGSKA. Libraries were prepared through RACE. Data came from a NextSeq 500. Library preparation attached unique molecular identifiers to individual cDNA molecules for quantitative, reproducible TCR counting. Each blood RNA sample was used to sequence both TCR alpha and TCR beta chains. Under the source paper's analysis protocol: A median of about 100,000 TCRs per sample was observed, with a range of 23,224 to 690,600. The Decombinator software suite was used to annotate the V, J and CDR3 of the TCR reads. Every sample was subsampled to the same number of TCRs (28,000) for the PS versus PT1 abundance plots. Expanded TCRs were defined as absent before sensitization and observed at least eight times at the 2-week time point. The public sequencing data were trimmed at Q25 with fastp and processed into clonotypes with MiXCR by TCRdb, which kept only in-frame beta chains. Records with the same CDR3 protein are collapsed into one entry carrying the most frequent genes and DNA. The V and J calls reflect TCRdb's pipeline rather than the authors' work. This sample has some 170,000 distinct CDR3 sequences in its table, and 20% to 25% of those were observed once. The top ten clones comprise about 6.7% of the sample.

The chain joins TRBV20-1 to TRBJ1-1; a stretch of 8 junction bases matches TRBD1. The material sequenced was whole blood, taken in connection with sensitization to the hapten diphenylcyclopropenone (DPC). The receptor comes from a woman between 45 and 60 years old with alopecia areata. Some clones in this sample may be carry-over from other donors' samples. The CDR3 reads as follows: CSARDPRGLEPITEAFF. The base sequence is TGCAGTGCTAGAGATCCCAGGGGGCTAGAACCTATTACTGAAGCTTTCTTT.